The 31 T cell receptor beta chains listed next were all sequenced from one sample in a study of T-cell memory formation after mild COVID-19. TCRdb processed the 5' RACE reads anew with MiXCR; each CDR3 protein has one entry. The table records 450,000 to 650,000 distinct CDR3 sequences, about 20% of them present only once. Input material: PBMCs or a T cell subset sorted from them (not recorded which). The receptors were sampled from an adult woman who had mild COVID-19 (a few samples of this study predate the infection). Cell type and time point are not known.

This chain connects TRBV7-3 to TRBJ1-1; D ambiguous. There are 14 residues in the CDR3. Trimming took off 1 base at V and 1 base at J, with 7 bases between the two ends. Germline CDR1 is SGHTA and CDR2 is FQGTGA. The CDR3, as DNA: TGTGCCAGCAGCTTAAGTCGGACGAACACTGAAGCTTTCTTT. Translating it yields CASSLSRTNTEAFF.

This clonotype was observed at least ten times. CDR3: CASSADRVYGYTF. In DNA, the CDR3 is TGCGCCAGCAGCGCGGACAGGGTTTATGGCTACACCTTC. V gene TRBV5-1 combines with J gene TRBJ1-2; 8 nucleotides line up with TRBD1. Germline loops: CDR1 SGHRS, CDR2 YFSETQ. This CDR3 comprises 13 residues. After removal of 4 bases from V and 5 bases from J, the junction contained 4 bases not matched to a gene.

This clonotype was seen only a few times. The V gene is TRBV7-2, the J gene TRBJ2-1, with 15 bases identical to TRBD2. This CDR3 comprises 18 residues. Germline assignment: CDR1 SGHTA and CDR2 FQGNSA. J lost 2 bases, V lost 5 bases, and 7 bases had no gene match. The CDR3: CASSVGLAGGKTYNEQFF. CDR3 nucleotide sequence: TGTGCCAGCAGCGTCGGACTAGCGGGGGGGAAGACCTACAATGAGCAGTTCTTC.

The V gene is TRBV28, the J gene TRBJ1-3; D ambiguous. CDR1 and CDR2 from the germline V gene are MDHEN and SYDVKM. The CDR3 consists of 15 residues. V was shortened by 8 bases and J by 4 bases, with 18 bases between the two germline ends. The CDR3 reads CASRSAVSAGNTIYF. In DNA form, the CDR3 reads TGTGCCAGCCGCTCCGCTGTCTCTGCGGGAAACACCATATATTTT.

This clonotype has only a few counts. V gene TRBV6-2 or TRBV6-3 combines with J gene TRBJ2-7; D is uncertain. CDR3 length: 16 residues. Trimming removed 2 bases from V and 2 bases from J, with 16 bases in between. Germline CDR1 and CDR2: MNHEY and SVGEGT. This CDR3 is CASSYPENSWPYEQYF. CDR3 coding DNA: TGTGCCAGCAGTTACCCCGAGAACTCGTGGCCCTACGAGCAGTACTTC.

This clonotype was counted only a few times. The rearrangement uses TRBV2 and TRBJ2-7, with 10 positions matching TRBD2. The V segment lost 2 bases and the J segment 5 bases; nucleotides outside the gene matches: 6. CDR3 length equals 15 residues. CDR1 and CDR2 (germline): SNHLY, FYNNEI. CDR3 coding DNA: TGTGCCAGCAGTGAACTAGCGGGAGTTTACAACGAGCAGTACTTC. Translating gives CASSELAGVYNEQYF.

The V and J genes are TRBV12-3 or TRBV12-4 and TRBJ1-4; possible D gene TRBD1, 6 bases. CDR3 length: 15 residues. V gave up 4 bases and J gave up 4 bases, with 13 bases separating them. CDR3 in DNA: TGTGCCAGCAGTTCTGGGGGGCAGCTTAATGAAAAACTGTTTTTT. Translating gives CASSSGGQLNEKLFF.

This clonotype was seen a few times. The V gene is TRBV7-9, the J gene TRBJ1-1; no definite D call. Trimming cost V 5 bases and J 0 bases, with 13 bases left between them. Germline CDR1 and CDR2: SEHNR and FQNEAQ (reference sequence). The length of the CDR3 is 15 residues. This chain's CDR3 is CASSREPPMNTEAFF. CDR3 sequence (DNA): TGTGCCAGCAGCCGGGAGCCGCCGATGAACACTGAAGCTTTCTTT.

The gene calls are TRBV15 and TRBJ1-2; D uncertain. This CDR3 has 14 amino acids. With 2 bases removed from V and 3 bases from J, the gap between germline ends came to 10 bases. Per the germline V gene, CDR1 is LNHNV and CDR2 is YYDKDF (reference sequence). The CDR3 nucleotides read TGTGCCACCAGCAGACCTCAGAACTACTATGGCTACACCTTC. Protein sequence: CATSRPQNYYGYTF.

This clonotype was seen a few times. The DNA is left out, because the CDR3 cannot be placed on it with certainty; the CDR3 is given as TCRdb lists it. V and J are TRBV27 and TRBJ1-2; no check of the table's D call, TRBD1, against the DNA was made. The CDR3 contains 14 residues when both ends are counted. Germline CDR1 MNHEY, CDR2 SMNVEV (reference sequence). The CDR3: CASSFFGQGEGYTF.

V is TRBV18 and J is TRBJ2-1; 8 nucleotides match TRBD2. The V gene end was trimmed by 6 bases and the J gene end by 0 bases; junction bases not matched to a gene: 7. This CDR3 is 16 amino acids long. The germline CDR1 and CDR2 sequences are KGHSH and LQKENI. Written as DNA, the CDR3 is TGTGCCAGCTCTCTGCGGGAGGCCTTCTCCTACAATGAGCAGTTCTTC. Translation gives CASSLREAFSYNEQFF.

This clonotype occurred many times. J is TRBJ2-7 and V is TRBV7-9; D gene unclear. V lost 4 bases to trimming and J lost 4 bases, with 8 bases between them. CDR3 size: 12 residues. Per germline, CDR1 SEHNR and CDR2 FQNEAQ (reference sequence). In DNA form, the CDR3 reads TGTGCCAGCAGCTCGGGTATTTACGAGCAGTACTTC. This translates into CASSSGIYEQYF.

This clonotype occurred many times. V is TRBV12-3 or TRBV12-4 and J is TRBJ1-1; 7 nucleotides line up with TRBD1. V was pared by 4 bases and J by 0 bases, with 5 bases of the junction left unmatched. The CDR3 totals 15 residues. The CDR3 region is CASSWTGGMNTEAFF. DNA for the CDR3: TGTGCCAGCAGTTGGACAGGAGGGATGAACACTGAAGCTTTCTTT.

This clonotype turned up a few times. The chain is built from TRBV18 and TRBJ1-4, with D uncertain. The germline gives CDR1 KGHSH, CDR2 LQKENI. The CDR3 covers 14 residues. Deletions cut 6 bases from V and 0 bases from J, with 8 bases between. The CDR3 sequence: CASSLDSTNEKLFF. CDR3 bases: TGTGCCAGCTCCCTGGACTCAACTAATGAAAAACTGTTTTTT.

The chain recombines TRBV7-6 with TRBJ2-4; D is perhaps TRBD2 (6 bases). V dropped 4 bases and J dropped 2 bases, with 12 bases sitting between them. This CDR3 comprises 15 residues. Looked up from germline, CDR1 is SGHVS and CDR2 is FNYEAQ. The CDR3 coding sequence is TGTGCCAGCAGCTGGAGGGCGGGATCCAAAAACATTCAGTACTTC. It encodes CASSWRAGSKNIQYF.

This chain uses TRBV5-4 with TRBJ1-1; maybe TRBD1 (6 bases). Germline V gene lookup returns CDR1 SGHNT and CDR2 YYREEE (reference sequence). V lost 0 bases, J lost 1 base, and 13 bases lay in between. The CDR3 is 16 amino acids. CDR3 sequence: CASSLALEDRNTEAFF. In DNA, the CDR3 is TGTGCCAGCAGCTTGGCCTTAGAGGACAGGAACACTGAAGCTTTCTTT.

This clonotype appeared a few times. This chain uses TRBV4-3 with TRBJ2-7; no clear D. V was clipped by 1 base and J by 0 bases, with 13 bases between them. Germline V gives CDR1 LGHNA, CDR2 YSLEER. The CDR3 consists of 16 residues. In DNA form, the CDR3 reads TGCGCCAGCAGCCAAGTTACGCGCAGCATCTCCTACGAGCAGTACTTC. Its translation: CASSQVTRSISYEQYF.

The CDR3 DNA follows: TGTGCCAGCAGCCGAGTAGGGGGCCCCCGTCAGATATACGAGCAGTACTTC. It codes for CASSRVGGPRQIYEQYF. The rearrangement links TRBV12-3 or TRBV12-4 to TRBJ2-7; 7 bases match TRBD1. Germline trimming cut 6 bases from V and 4 bases from J; bases unmatched to any gene: 18. CDR3 length equals 17 residues.

This clonotype was detected only a few times. The chain has TRBV5-1 and TRBJ2-1; 10 bases map to TRBD2. Germline V CDR1 and CDR2: SGHRS, YFSETQ. The CDR3 consists of 16 residues. The trim removed 0 bases at V and 9 bases at J, leaving 9 bases unmatched. CDR3 loop: CASSLDTAGGPIEQFF. In nucleotides, the CDR3 is TGCGCCAGCAGCTTGGACACAGCGGGGGGGCCGATTGAGCAGTTCTTC.

The rearrangement uses TRBV30 and TRBJ1-2; D gene uncertain. The CDR3 spans 12 residues. V shed 3 bases and J shed 7 bases, with 12 bases lying between them. In germline, CDR1 is GTSNPN, CDR2 SVGIG (reference sequence). CDR3 residues: CAWRGGLAGYTF. The CDR3 region has the DNA TGTGCCTGGAGAGGTGGTTTGGCTGGCTACACCTTC. Using reference TRBV30 and TRBJ1-2 for the parts outside the CDR3, the full variable domain is SQTIHQWPATLVQPVGSPLSLECTVEGTSNPNLYWYRQAAGRGLQLLFYSVGIGQISSEVPQNLSASRPQDRQFILSSKKLLLSDSGFYLCAWRGGLAGYTFGSGTRLTVV.

In the case of this clonotype: One end of the junction does not line up with germline, which may come from a read error. The J gene is TRBJ2-1, the V gene TRBV24-1, with a possible D match to TRBD1 (5 bases). Germline CDR1 KGHDR, CDR2 SFDVKD. CDR3 size: 12 residues. The CDR3 is CATSQGYHEQFF. In DNA form, the CDR3 reads TGTGCCACCAGCCAGGGCTACCATGAGCAGTTCTTC.

This clonotype was counted at least ten times. V and J are TRBV7-6 and TRBJ2-7; no reliable D call. CDR3 length equals 15 residues. The germline V gene encodes CDR1 SGHVS and CDR2 FNYEAQ. V was pared by 2 bases and J by 1 base, with 12 bases between. The CDR3 DNA reads TGTGCCAGCAGCTTACTTGCCTTTATGTCCTACGAGCAGTACTTC. The encoded protein is CASSLLAFMSYEQYF.

At least ten counts were recorded for this clonotype. The V and J genes are TRBV27 and TRBJ2-3, with no clear D. V lost 7 bases and J 0 bases, leaving 11 bases between the germline ends. Germline CDR1 reads MNHEY; CDR2 reads SMNVEV (reference sequence). The CDR3 is 14 residues long. This CDR3 reads CASTPVGSTDTQYF. DNA of the CDR3: TGTGCCAGCACCCCAGTAGGGAGCACAGATACGCAGTATTTT.

There are many counts of this clonotype. The chain joins TRBV25-1 to TRBJ2-7, with D possibly matching TRBD1 (5 bases). V dropped 4 bases and J dropped 3 bases, with 25 bases sitting between them. Germline CDR1 and CDR2: MGHDK and SYGVNS. The CDR3 is made up of 18 amino acids. CDR3 amino acids: CASSGKQALSAANYEQYF. As DNA, the CDR3 is TGTGCCAGCAGTGGAAAACAGGCCCTATCCGCCGCCAACTACGAGCAGTACTTC.

The chain joins TRBV5-6 to TRBJ2-3; D is perhaps TRBD2 (5 bases). This CDR3 is built from 13 residues. CDR1 is SGHDT, CDR2 YYEEEE, per germline. Trimming stripped 1 base from V and 7 bases from J, with 10 bases between. In DNA, the CDR3 is TGTGCCAGCAGCTTGACGGGCGGGTATACGCAGTATTTT. Residues: CASSLTGGYTQYF.

This clonotype occurred a few times. The rearrangement uses TRBV29-1 and TRBJ2-3; TRBD2 matches 8 bases. CDR1 SQVTM and CDR2 ANQGSEA come from the germline V gene. The junction had 6 bases not matched to a gene; V was cut back by 6 bases and J by 1 base. The CDR3 extends over 14 amino acids. The CDR3 here is CSVDQTSGTDTQYF. The DNA for the CDR3 is TGCAGCGTCGACCAGACTAGCGGCACAGATACGCAGTATTTT.

This clonotype has just a few counts. The V call is TRBV12-3 or TRBV12-4, the J call TRBJ2-1, with 8 bases identical to TRBD1. This CDR3 comprises 11 residues. The J segment lost 15 bases and the V segment lost 2 bases, leaving 3 bases of the junction unmatched. The CDR3 protein is CASSLSRGRFF. For the CDR3, the DNA is TGTGCCAGCAGTTTATCCAGGGGGCGGTTCTTC.

V and J are TRBV25-1 and TRBJ2-1; D is tentatively TRBD1 or TRBD2 (5 bases each). Germline CDR1 is MGHDK and CDR2 is SYGVNS. This CDR3 spans 11 amino acids. The germline V and J ends were trimmed by 6 bases and 8 bases, with 8 bases remaining between them. The chain's CDR3 is CASSGADEQFF. The CDR3 nucleotides read TGTGCCAGCAGCGGGGCGGATGAGCAGTTCTTC.

The chain is built from TRBV9 and TRBJ2-2; weak D call: TRBD2 (6 bases). CDR1 and CDR2 from the germline V gene are SGDLS and YYNGEE. The CDR3 runs to 17 residues. Trimming removed 0 bases at V and 1 base at J, with 13 bases between. CDR3 protein: CASSVARETENTGELFF. CDR3 bases: TGTGCCAGCAGCGTAGCTCGGGAGACAGAGAACACCGGGGAGCTGTTTTTT.

J is TRBJ1-2 and V is TRBV2, with 7 bases fitting TRBD1. With 5 bases clipped from V and 7 bases from J, the junction kept 10 bases outside the gene matches. Germline CDR1 SNHLY, CDR2 FYNNEI. The CDR3 contains 14 residues. The CDR3 DNA follows: TGTGCCAGCAGTCCGGGACAGATAACGGGTGGCTACACCTTC. Its protein is CASSPGQITGGYTF. The entire variable domain, with the rest obtained from reference TRBV2 and TRBJ1-2, is as follows: EPEVTQTPSHQVTQMGQEVILRCVPISNHLYFYWYRQILGQKVEFLVSFYNNEISEKSEIFDDQFSVERPDGSNFTLKIRSTKLEDSAMYFCASSPGQITGGYTFGSGTRLTVV.

This clonotype was found many times. The chain combines TRBV7-2 with TRBJ2-5, with TRBD2 matching 7 bases. This CDR3 is 14 amino acids long. V was pared by 4 bases and J by 4 bases, with 6 bases of the junction left unmatched. The germline V gene has CDR1 SGHTA and CDR2 FQGNSA. The CDR3 DNA is TGTGCCAGCAGCTCAGGGAGGGACCCAGAGACCCAGTACTTC. Amino acid sequence: CASSSGRDPETQYF.